Listed here are 30 T cell receptor beta chains from one sample, sequenced in a study of T cell changes during pregnancy in multiple sclerosis (dated by TCRdb to between 2019 and 2020). The library came from the immunoSEQ multiplex PCR assay. Not all clones reach the TCRdb copy of this immuneACCESS table, which keeps in-frame sequences only. Checked studies attribute under half of the gap to unresolved V genes and leave the rest unexplained. This sample is represented by 80,000 or so clones; roughly nine tenths of them were singletons. The ten largest clones take up about 2.5% of the sample. Specimen: peripheral blood, collected before pregnancy. The receptors were sampled from a female donor with multiple sclerosis, enrolled in a pregnancy study.

This sequence joins TRBV13 and TRBJ1-2; 8 nucleotides agree with TRBD1. Germline lookup yields CDR1 PRHDT and CDR2 FYEKMQ (reference sequence). V was pared by 6 bases and J by 5 bases, with 11 bases of the junction left unmatched. There are 15 residues in the CDR3. As DNA, the CDR3 is TGTGCCAGCAGTTCGACCGGGACAGGCGGGTATGGCTACACCTTC. Its protein is CASSSTGTGGYGYTF.

The J gene is TRBJ2-1, the V gene TRBV5-1; D is undetermined. Germline V lookup: CDR1 SGHRS, CDR2 YFSETQ. V lost 0 bases and J lost 6, with 4 bases in between. CDR3 length: 12 amino acids. DNA of the CDR3: TGCGCCAGCAGCTTGGCTCGCAATGAGCAGTTCTTC. This codes for CASSLARNEQFF.

V usage is TRBV2 and J usage is TRBJ2-7, with D possibly being TRBD2 (7 bases). Per germline, CDR1 SNHLY and CDR2 FYNNEI. The CDR3 is 13 amino acids. V lost 4 bases and J lost 6, with 13 bases in between. The CDR3 reads CASSVGGPGEQYF. The CDR3 DNA reads TGTGCCAGCAGTGTCGGGGGGCCTGGCGAGCAGTACTTC.

The rearrangement joins TRBV19 to TRBJ1-2; D may be TRBD1 (5 bases). CDR1 and CDR2 (germline): LNHDA, SQIVND (reference sequence). V dropped 6 bases and J dropped 8 bases, with 16 bases sitting between them. This CDR3 has 13 amino acids. CDR3 sequence reads: CASSITGPTGYTF. CDR3 coding DNA: TGTGCCAGTAGCATTACAGGTCCTACCGGCTACACCTTC. The complete variable domain, with remaining parts taken from reference TRBV19 and TRBJ1-2, reads DGGITQSPKYLFRKEGQNVTLSCEQNLNHDAMYWYRQDPGQGLRLIYYSQIVNDFQKGDIAEGYSVSREKKESFPLTVTSAQKNPTAFYLCASSITGPTGYTFGSGTRLTVV.

J is TRBJ2-4 and V is TRBV7-2, with 7 bases identical to TRBD2. Germline V gene lookup returns CDR1 SGHTA and CDR2 FQGNSA. The CDR3 has 15 amino acids. V was pared by 1 base and J by 3 bases, with 3 bases of the junction left unmatched. CDR3 in amino acids: CASSLVGGGKNIQYF. Here the CDR3 DNA reads TGTGCCAGCAGCTTAGTTGGGGGGGGCAAAAACATTCAGTACTTC.

In this sample, this clone turned up a few times. The gene calls are TRBV6-6 and TRBJ1-5; D is ambiguous. V was pared by 6 bases and J by 6 bases, with 18 bases between. Germline loops: CDR1 MNHNY, CDR2 SVGAGI (reference sequence). This CDR3 region has 15 residues. The DNA of the CDR3 is TGTGCCAGCAGCCCCGAGGGCCTAACCCCTCAGCCCCAGCATTTT. As protein: CASSPEGLTPQPQHF.

The genes are TRBV11-2 and TRBJ2-1; 7 bases fit TRBD1. CDR1 SGHAT and CDR2 FQNNGV come from the germline V gene. J was trimmed by 8 bases and V by 6 bases; bases with no gene match: 7. This CDR3 is built from 13 residues. CDR3 protein: CASRRTGPDEQFF. CDR3 nucleotide sequence: TGTGCCAGCAGGAGGACAGGTCCTGATGAGCAGTTCTTC. The full variable domain, in which reference TRBV11-2 and TRBJ2-1 provide the parts outside the CDR3, is EAGVAQSPRYKIIEKRQSVAFWCNPISGHATLYWYQQILGQGPKLLIQFQNNGVVDDSQLPKDRFSAERLKGVDSTLKIQPAKLEDSAVYLCASRRTGPDEQFFGPGTRLTVL.

The V and J genes are TRBV19 and TRBJ2-4; a weak D match, TRBD2 (5 bases). Germline CDR1 and CDR2: LNHDA and SQIVND (reference sequence). The ends were cut back, 3 bases at V and 4 bases at J, with 10 bases in the middle. The CDR3 sequence is 14 residues long. The DNA of the CDR3 is TGTGCCAGTAGTATGTCCGGGGAGAAAAACATTCAGTACTTC. Its protein is CASSMSGEKNIQYF.

This clone was counted once. V usage is TRBV11-3 and J usage is TRBJ2-5, with 7 bases aligning to TRBD1. CDR1 is SGHNT, CDR2 YENEEA, per germline. The CDR3 is 14 amino acids. J was trimmed by 2 bases and V by 1 base; bases with no gene match: 1. CDR3 DNA sequence: TGTGCCAGCAGCTTAGGCAGGGGGCAAGAGACCCAGTACTTC. Protein sequence: CASSLGRGQETQYF.

The CDR3 reads CASSHPAQGLGLNEKLFF. CDR3 bases: TGCGCCAGCAGTCATCCCGCACAGGGGTTAGGACTAAATGAAAAACTGTTTTTT. The chain carries TRBV23-1 and TRBJ1-4, with TRBD1 identical over 7 bases. TRBV23-1 is an ORF, and what it does is uncertain. V gave up 3 bases and J gave up 5 bases; unmatched junction bases: 15. The CDR3 runs to 18 residues.

The V gene is TRBV28, the J gene TRBJ1-1; 7 bases are shared with TRBD1. Germline-derived CDR1 and CDR2 are MDHEN and SYDVKM. The CDR3 length is 14 residues. Germline trimming cut 5 bases from V and 0 bases from J; bases unmatched to any gene: 3. DNA for the CDR3: TGTGCCAGCAGTCTCAGGGGGATGAACACTGAAGCTTTCTTT. Protein: CASSLRGMNTEAFF.

The rearrangement uses TRBV12-2 and TRBJ2-7; TRBD2, the table's D call, was not compared with the DNA. TRBV12-2 is a pseudogene locus. This CDR3 is 19 amino acids long. CDR3: CASRLASVRGLAGGDEQYF. The CDR3 region has the DNA TGTGCAAGTCGCTTAGCCTCGGTCCGGGGACTAGCGGGAGGTGACGAGCAGTACTTC.

The genes are TRBV29-1 and TRBJ2-5; the D is unclear. The CDR3 runs 14 residues. V lost 4 bases, J lost 4 bases, and 16 bases lay in between. In germline, CDR1 is SQVTM, CDR2 ANQGSEA. CDR3 nucleotide sequence: TGCAGCGTTGGTGTTGCAGTCATTGGAGAGACCCAGTACTTC. As protein: CSVGVAVIGETQYF.

This clone was recorded only once. This chain uses TRBV7-2 with TRBJ1-2; 8 nucleotides match TRBD1. Germline V gene sequence: CDR1 SGHTA, CDR2 FQGNSA. J was trimmed by 6 bases and V by 5 bases; bases with no gene match: 5. CDR3 length: 13 amino acids. For the CDR3, the DNA is TGTGCCAGCAGCCCCAGGGGGCTTAATGGCTACACCTTC. Amino acid sequence: CASSPRGLNGYTF.

V and J are TRBV21-1 and TRBJ2-1; the listed D gene, TRBD2, was not tested against the DNA. TRBV21-1 is deemed a pseudogene. CDR3 length: 19 residues. The CDR3 nucleotides are TGTGCCAGCAGGATCCGGGACTCGGACTATGCAAGCTCCTACAATGAGCAGTTCTTC. Its translation is CASRIRDSDYASSYNEQFF.

The chain carries TRBV28 and TRBJ2-7, with 11 bases that match TRBD1. Germline assignment: CDR1 MDHEN and CDR2 SYDVKM. This CDR3 contains 16 residues. Trimming at V came to 5 bases and at J to 3 bases, leaving 9 bases not matched to a gene. The CDR3 region is CASSEPTGTGGYEQYF. CDR3 bases: TGTGCCAGCAGTGAGCCTACCGGGACAGGGGGCTACGAGCAGTACTTC.

CDR3 nucleotides: TGTGCCAGCAGTGTTCCGTACAGGAATAACTATGGCTACACCTTC. It is translated as CASSVPYRNNYGYTF. This chain joins TRBV6-6 and TRBJ1-2; TRBD1 might be the D (5 bases). CDR1 is MNHNY and CDR2 is SVGAGI in the germline V gene (reference sequence). This CDR3 has 15 amino acids. V lost 5 bases to trimming and J lost 1 base, with 14 bases between them.

This rearrangement joins TRBV6-1 to TRBJ1-3, with TRBD1 matching over 9 bases. Germline V gene lookup returns CDR1 MNHNS and CDR2 SASEGT. J lost 2 bases, V lost 4 bases, and 3 bases had no gene match. The CDR3 loop spans 15 amino acids. This chain's CDR3 is CASSGRTGAGNTIYF. CDR3 DNA: TGTGCCAGCAGTGGTCGGACAGGGGCTGGAAACACCATATATTTT.

The chain has TRBV2 and TRBJ1-5; D remains unclear. The CDR3 runs 17 residues. In germline, CDR1 is SNHLY, CDR2 FYNNEI. The ends were cut back, 6 bases at V and 2 bases at J, with 20 bases in the middle. The CDR3 DNA reads TGTGCCAGCAGACCCCGGAGGTCTCCCGGGGGCAATCAGCCCCAGCATTTT. Translated, it gives CASRPRRSPGGNQPQHF.

This chain connects TRBV18 to TRBJ1-3; weak D call: TRBD1 (5 bases). CDR3 length: 15 amino acids. Germline values: CDR1 KGHSH, CDR2 LQKENI. V was shortened by 3 bases and J by 0 bases, with 9 bases between the two germline ends. The CDR3 nucleotides are TGTGCCAGCTCACCGGTGGGGGGCTCTGGAAACACCATATATTTT. It specifies CASSPVGGSGNTIYF.

This chain links TRBV13 with TRBJ2-5; D remains ambiguous. The CDR3 totals 13 residues. Germline lookup yields CDR1 PRHDT and CDR2 FYEKMQ (reference sequence). Trimming took 3 bases from V and 4 from J, leaving 9 bases between them. CDR3 nucleotide sequence: TGTGCCAGCAGCTTTTTAGGAGTAGAGACCCAGTACTTC. Protein sequence: CASSFLGVETQYF.

This clone showed up just a few times. This chain uses TRBV9 with TRBJ2-5, with 11 bases that match TRBD2. This CDR3 is 16 amino acids long. Trimming at V came to 2 bases and at J to 5 bases, leaving 8 bases not matched to a gene. The germline CDR1 and CDR2 sequences are SGDLS and YYNGEE. This CDR3 reads CASSVGLAGVRETQYF. CDR3 DNA: TGTGCCAGCAGCGTTGGACTAGCGGGCGTGAGGGAGACCCAGTACTTC.

The chain uses TRBV6-5 and TRBJ1-3; D uncertain. CDR1 is MNHEY and CDR2 is SVGAGI in the germline V gene. V lost 8 bases and J 0 bases, leaving 8 bases between the germline ends. The CDR3 extends over 13 amino acids. CDR3 in amino acids: CASRSGSGNTIYF. The CDR3 bases are TGTGCCAGCCGCAGCGGCTCTGGAAACACCATATATTTT.

V usage is TRBV5-4 and J usage is TRBJ2-1; 11 positions agree with TRBD2. CDR3 length: 15 residues. V was clipped by 1 base and J by 8 bases; unmatched bases: 5. Germline V gene sequence: CDR1 SGHNT, CDR2 YYREEE (reference sequence). CDR3 protein: CASSLTSGSAHEQFF. The CDR3 nucleotides are TGTGCCAGCAGCTTGACTAGCGGGAGCGCCCATGAGCAGTTCTTC.

The rearrangement joins TRBV5-6 to TRBJ2-1, with a tentative D call TRBD1 (6 bases). From germline, CDR1 is SGHDT and CDR2 YYEEEE. CDR3 length equals 13 residues. V lost 4 bases to trimming and J lost 4 bases, with 9 bases between them. CDR3 DNA: TGTGCCAGCAGCGTAACAGGGTACAATGAGCAGTTCTTC. Residues: CASSVTGYNEQFF.

The V gene is TRBV5-6, the J gene TRBJ2-3; D is unresolved. The CDR3 extends over 12 amino acids. CDR1 SGHDT and CDR2 YYEEEE come from the germline V gene. Trimming removed 2 bases from V and 5 bases from J, with 6 bases in between. The CDR3 DNA sequence: TGTGCCAGCAGCTTCCTCGGAGATACGCAGTATTTT. It encodes CASSFLGDTQYF. Variable domain in full (rest from reference TRBV5-6 and TRBJ2-3): DAGVTQSPTHLIKTRGQQVTLRCSPKSGHDTVSWYQQALGQGPQFIFQYYEEEERQRGNFPDRFSGHQFPNYSSELNVNALLLGDSALYLCASSFLGDTQYFGPGTRLTVL.

The J gene is TRBJ2-1, the V gene TRBV28, with 9 nucleotides matching TRBD1. This CDR3 has 14 amino acids. Germline CDR1 is MDHEN and CDR2 is SYDVKM. V was clipped by 3 bases and J by 9 bases; unmatched bases: 6. This CDR3 reads CASSLGTGKGEQFF. As DNA, the CDR3 is TGTGCCAGCAGTTTGGGGACAGGGAAGGGTGAGCAGTTCTTC.

This clone was picked up one time. The chain carries TRBV6-6 and TRBJ2-7, with 10 bases fitting TRBD2. V was pared by 6 bases and J by 6 bases, with 8 bases of the junction left unmatched. The germline V gene has CDR1 MNHNY and CDR2 SVGAGI (reference sequence). The CDR3 runs to 14 residues. CDR3 region: CASRPLAGVGEQYF. The CDR3 coding sequence is TGTGCCAGCAGACCCCTAGCGGGAGTTGGCGAGCAGTACTTC.

In nucleotides, the CDR3 is TGCAGCGTTGTCGGGTTTAGCACTGAAGCTTTCTTT. Translated: CSVVGFSTEAFF. The rearrangement uses TRBV29-1 and TRBJ1-1; no clear D. Germline values: CDR1 SQVTM, CDR2 ANQGSEA. The CDR3 spans 12 residues. Trimming took off 4 bases at V and 4 bases at J, with 10 bases between the two ends. Based on the CDR3 plus reference TRBV29-1 and TRBJ1-1, the full variable domain is SAVISQKPSRDICQRGTSLTIQCQVDSQVTMMFWYRQQPGQSLTLIATANQGSEATYESGFVIDKFPISRPNLTFSTLTVSNMSPEDSSIYLCSVVGFSTEAFFGQGTRLTVV.

The rearrangement links TRBV7-6 to TRBJ1-1; the D gene is possibly TRBD1 (6 bases). Trimming took 4 bases from V and 0 from J, leaving 12 bases between them. The CDR3 has 15 amino acids. Germline lookup yields CDR1 SGHVS and CDR2 FNYEAQ. The CDR3 region is CASSSQQGMNTEAFF. DNA of the CDR3: TGTGCCAGCAGCTCCCAACAGGGTATGAACACTGAAGCTTTCTTT.